Sequencing of this T cell receptor beta chain was carried out in a study of cytomegalovirus exposure and HLA in healthy donors. Points from the study as a whole: In an earlier analysis, about 87% or about 30%: the productive usage of most TCR beta V segments. Most TCR sequences showed up rarely, but some public TCRs showed up in many donors.

The PCR contained 60 Vbeta and 13 Jbeta primers. The method was immunoSEQ multiplex PCR; TCRdb's version includes in-frame clones alone and lacks a portion of them. The repertoire holds about 130,000 clones, around two thirds seen once, with 2.1% in the top ten. This clone has a handful of counts. What it binds is not known. The sample comprised PBMCs. The receptor comes from a woman in her fifties or sixties in good health and CMV-seropositive.

CDR3 in DNA: TGCGCCAGCAGCTCGGGAACTATGGCCGGATCCTACGAGCAGTACTTC. This translates into CASSSGTMAGSYEQYF. This chain uses TRBV5-1 with TRBJ2-7; weak D call: TRBD2 (5 bases). The V gene lost 3 bases and the J gene lost 1 base, with 17 bases spanning the gap. CDR1 and CDR2 from the germline V gene are SGHRS and YFSETQ. The CDR3 consists of 16 residues.